This T cell receptor beta chain was sequenced for a study of blood T cell repertoires in COVID-19. Study-wide context: T cells, B-cell-depleted T cells, or PBMCs provided the cDNA or gDNA that served as material.

In the study's own analysis: Using reference gene primer amplification, nucleated cell counts were estimated. Produced via immunoSEQ multiplex PCR; TCRdb's table is partial and in-frame only. The V and J calls and clone size were taken over from that table, and D and trimming were inferred from the DNA. The table has some 120,000 clones, approximately 90% seen once. The germline V gene encodes CDR1 LNHDA and CDR2 SQIVND (reference sequence). There are 16 residues in the CDR3. J lost 5 bases, V lost 3 bases, and 10 bases had no gene match. The material sequenced was peripheral blood. This sequence originates from a human donor with acute or convalescent COVID-19. The donor label of this sample is uncertain. The chain recombines TRBV19 with TRBJ1-2; 9 positions agree with TRBD1. In DNA form, the CDR3 reads TGTGCCAGTAGTATCGTTTTCGTGACAGGGGGATATGGCTACACCTTC. Its translation: CASSIVFVTGGYGYTF.